The rows below give T cell receptor beta chains drawn from one sample of a study of cytomegalovirus exposure and HLA in healthy donors. This table comes from immunoSEQ multiplex PCR, and its TCRdb copy is limited to in-frame clones, with some not included. The sample consists of over 110,000 clones, approximately 86% of them appearing once. The sequencing input was PBMCs. These receptors originate from a young man in good health and CMV-seropositive. Both conserved end residues are part of each CDR3. The D gene is left open where the match is weak. Where a row states a size, it is once, few, many or the class of an expanded clone; other rows omit it.

size	V	J	D	DNA	CDR3
few	TRBV6-6	TRBJ1-2	NA	TGTGCCTCCGCCGACGCCAGGTACTATGGCTACACCTTC	CASADARYYGYTF
NA	TRBV10-3	TRBJ2-3	TRBD2	TGTGCCAGTAGCGGGGGGGTAACAGATACGCAGTATTTT	CASSGGVTDTQYF
NA	TRBV5-6	TRBJ2-2	NA	TGTGCCAGCAGCTTGTTAGTGTCCGGGGAGCTGTTTTTT	CASSLLVSGELFF
NA	TRBV2	TRBJ1-3	TRBD1	TGTGCCAGCAGGGAACAGGGGAACTCTGGAAACACCATATATTTT	CASREQGNSGNTIYF
NA	TRBV5-1	TRBJ2-7	NA	TGCGCCAGCAGCTTCCAGGCCCCCTACGAGCAGTACTTC	CASSFQAPYEQYF
NA	TRBV30	TRBJ2-7	NA	TGTGCCTACCGTGAGGGTTACGAGCAGTACTTC	CAYREGYEQYF
NA	TRBV7-2	TRBJ2-7	TRBD2	TGTGCCAGCAGCATCCTAGGAGCGGGAGGATCCGAGCAGTACTTC	CASSILGAGGSEQYF
NA	TRBV5-8	TRBJ1-1	NA	TGTGCCAGCAGCTTGGGAATCAGTAGGAGGAACACTGAAGCTTTCTTT	CASSLGISRRNTEAFF
NA	TRBV19	TRBJ1-3	TRBD1	TGTGCCAGTAGTCCTGAGGGACAGGGGGCAGGAAACACCATATATTTT	CASSPEGQGAGNTIYF
NA	TRBV30	TRBJ2-1	NA	TGTGCCTGGAGTAAGACCAGGTCTCGAAATGAGCAGTTCTTC	CAWSKTRSRNEQFF
NA	TRBV19	TRBJ1-1	TRBD1	TGTGCCAGTAGTATCGGGACAGGTTGGAACACTGAAGCTTTCTTT	CASSIGTGWNTEAFF
NA	TRBV27	TRBJ2-2	TRBD1	TGTGCCAGCAGTTTTTTGGCTCGAACAGGGGCGCCCGTGAGCACCGGGGAGCTGTTTTTT	CASSFLARTGAPVSTGELFF
NA	TRBV10-3	TRBJ2-1	TRBD1	TGTGCCATCAGTGGTTGGGGTACTACAGGGGGTGAGCAGTTCTTC	CAISGWGTTGGEQFF
NA	TRBV10-3	TRBJ1-1	NA	TGTGCCATCAGTACAAGTGACAGGAACACTGAAGCTTTCTTT	CAISTSDRNTEAFF
NA	TRBV10-1	TRBJ2-7	TRBD2	TGCGCCAGCAGTGACGGGCTAGCGGGGTGGTACGAGCAGTACTTC	CASSDGLAGWYEQYF
NA	TRBV15	TRBJ2-2	TRBD2	TGTGCCACCAGCAGGGGACCCGTGGGGGGGGACACCGGGGAGCTGTTTTTT	CATSRGPVGGDTGELFF
NA	TRBV6-5	TRBJ2-1	NA	TGTGCCAGCAGTCCTAGGGACACCTCCTACAATGAGCAGTTCTTC	CASSPRDTSYNEQFF
NA	TRBV30	TRBJ1-2	NA	TGTGCCTGCCCCAGGCAGAGCACTAGGGGCTACACCTTC	CACPRQSTRGYTF
NA	TRBV7-2	TRBJ2-1	TRBD2	TGTGCCAGCAGCCTACACGGGACTAGTACATTCGGGGAGCAGTTCTTC	CASSLHGTSTFGEQFF
NA	TRBV15	TRBJ1-1	NA	TGTGCCACCAGCAGGGGAGGTATCAGGTTGAACACTGAAGCTTTCTTT	CATSRGGIRLNTEAFF